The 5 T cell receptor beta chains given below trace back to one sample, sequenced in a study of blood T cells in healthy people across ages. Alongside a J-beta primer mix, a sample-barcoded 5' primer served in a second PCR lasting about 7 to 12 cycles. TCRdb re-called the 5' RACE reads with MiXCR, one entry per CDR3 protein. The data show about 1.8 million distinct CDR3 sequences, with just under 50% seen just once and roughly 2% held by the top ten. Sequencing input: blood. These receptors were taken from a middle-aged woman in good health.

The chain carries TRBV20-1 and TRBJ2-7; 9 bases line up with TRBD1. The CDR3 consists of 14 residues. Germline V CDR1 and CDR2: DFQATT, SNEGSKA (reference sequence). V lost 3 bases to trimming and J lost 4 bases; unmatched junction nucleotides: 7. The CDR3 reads CSARAGQGGYEQYF. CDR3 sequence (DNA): TGCAGTGCTAGGGCGGGACAGGGAGGATACGAGCAGTACTTC.

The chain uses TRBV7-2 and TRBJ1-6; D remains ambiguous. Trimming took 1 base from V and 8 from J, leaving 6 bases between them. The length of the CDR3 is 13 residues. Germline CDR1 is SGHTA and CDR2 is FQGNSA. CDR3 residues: CASSLELYSPLHF. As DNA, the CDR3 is TGTGCCAGCAGCTTAGAGCTATATTCACCCCTCCACTTT.

In DNA form, the CDR3 reads TGTGCCAGCAGTATAACACCTTATCGGGGGGTTTACAATGAGCAGTTCTTC. Protein sequence: CASSITPYRGVYNEQFF. The chain is built from TRBV28 and TRBJ2-1; 7 nucleotides agree with TRBD2. The CDR3 has 17 residues. Germline-derived CDR1 and CDR2 are MDHEN and SYDVKM. J gave up 4 bases and V 5 bases, and 14 bases lay outside the gene matches.

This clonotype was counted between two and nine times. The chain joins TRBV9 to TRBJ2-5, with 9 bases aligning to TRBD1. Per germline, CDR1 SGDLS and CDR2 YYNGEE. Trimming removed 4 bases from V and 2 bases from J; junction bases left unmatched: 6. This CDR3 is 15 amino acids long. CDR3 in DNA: TGTGCCAGCAGCTACACCGGGACAGGGCAAGAGACCCAGTACTTC. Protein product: CASSYTGTGQETQYF. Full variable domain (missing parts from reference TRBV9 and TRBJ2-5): DSGVTQTPKHLITATGQRVTLRCSPRSGDLSVYWYQQSLDQGLQFLIQYYNGEERAKGNILERFSAQQFPDLHSELNLSSLELGDSALYFCASSYTGTGQETQYFGPGTRLLVL.

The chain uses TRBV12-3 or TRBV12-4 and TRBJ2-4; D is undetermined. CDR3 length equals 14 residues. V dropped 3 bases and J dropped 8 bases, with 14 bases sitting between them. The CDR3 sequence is CASSFYGPIDIQYF. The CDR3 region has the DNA TGTGCCAGCAGTTTTTACGGGCCTATCGACATTCAGTACTTC.